This TCR beta chain appears in the sequencing data of a study of technical replicates of blood from a handful of donors. The CDR3 extends over 13 amino acids. Trimming left V 5 bases short and J 11 bases short, with 17 bases between. Germline CDR1 is SGHTA and CDR2 is FQGNSA. Sequenced by immunoSEQ multiplex PCR; TCRdb stores in-frame clones only, minus some. The sample consists of under 100,000 clones, around 94% of them appearing once. This rearrangement joins TRBV7-2 to TRBJ2-3; D gene ambiguous. This sequence originates from a human donor in good health. Sequenced input: T cells isolated from PBMCs. CDR3 sequence: CASSTLGRSQQYF. The CDR3 DNA reads TGTGCCAGCAGCACCCTTGGGCGAAGCCAGCAGTATTTT. Full variable domain (rest looked up from reference TRBV7-2 and TRBJ2-3): GAGVSQSPSNKVTEKGKDVELRCDPISGHTALYWYRQSLGQGLEFLIYFQGNSAPDKSGLPSDRFSAERTGGSVSTLTIQRTQQEDSAVYLCASSTLGRSQQYFGPGTRLTVL.